These T cell receptor beta chains were read from a single sample in a study of CD4 T cells in relation to SARS-CoV-2 and coronaviruses. The protocol was immunoSEQ multiplex PCR, while the TCRdb copy is restricted to in-frame clones and leaves out a portion. The sample carries about 36,000 clones, over 65% recorded once. Their antigen targets remain unknown. Sequenced material: memory CD4+ T cells from PBMCs, cultured in vitro. The receptors were gathered from an adult with COVID-19. CDR3s include the opening cysteine and the closing phenylalanine or tryptophan. A D gene is named only where the DNA matches it firmly. Expanded clones are given a class, and other clones once, few, many or no size at all.

J,D,V,size,CDR3,DNA
TRBJ2-2,TRBD2,TRBV27,.,CASTPLVAGVTGELFF,TGTGCCAGCACCCCGCTGGTAGCGGGAGTCACCGGGGAGCTGTTTTTT
TRBJ1-1,.,TRBV7-6,few,CASSSLHRDWNTEAFF,TGTGCCAGCAGCTCCCTCCACCGTGACTGGAACACTGAAGCTTTCTTT
TRBJ2-1,TRBD1,TRBV7-2,.,CASSPRTGAYNEQFF,TGTGCCAGCAGCCCGAGGACAGGGGCGTACAATGAGCAGTTCTTC
TRBJ2-3,TRBD2,TRBV29-1,.,CSVVAGRTDTQYF,TGCAGCGTTGTAGCGGGCCGCACAGATACGCAGTATTTT
TRBJ2-1,.,TRBV3-1/TRBV3-2,.,CASSQTAGNEQFF,TGTGCCAGCAGCCAAACCGCCGGAAATGAGCAGTTCTTC
TRBJ2-3,.,TRBV5-1,once,CASSVPESTDTQYF,TGCGCCAGCAGTGTGCCAGAATCCACAGATACGCAGTATTTT
TRBJ2-2,TRBD2,TRBV5-4,.,CASSLGPDGGRSPGELFF,TGTGCCAGCAGCTTGGGACCTGATGGCGGGAGGTCTCCCGGGGAGCTGTTTTTT
TRBJ1-2,.,TRBV10-2,.,CASSERGDYGYTF,TGCGCCAGCAGTGAGAGAGGGGACTATGGCTACACCTTC
TRBJ2-1,.,TRBV2,.,CASSILGGFSEQFF,TGTGCCAGCAGCATACTTGGGGGGTTCAGTGAGCAGTTCTTC
TRBJ1-6,.,TRBV27,.,CASSFGGHNSPLHF,TGTGCCAGCAGTTTTGGGGGGCACAATTCACCCCTCCACTTT
TRBJ2-2,TRBD2,TRBV28,once,CASSPPRGRGNTGELFF,TGTGCCAGCAGTCCTCCGCGCGGGAGAGGGAACACCGGGGAGCTGTTTTTT
TRBJ2-2,TRBD1,TRBV29-1,.,CSVVRGYTGELFF,TGCAGCGTTGTCAGGGGGTACACCGGGGAGCTGTTTTTT
TRBJ2-3,TRBD2,TRBV7-3,.,CASSLSGGGADTQYF,TGTGCCAGCAGCTTAAGCGGGGGGGGCGCAGATACGCAGTATTTT
TRBJ2-1,TRBD2,TRBV6-5,.,CASRGVTSGSLEQFF,TGTGCCAGCAGGGGGGTCACTAGCGGGAGTCTTGAGCAGTTCTTC
TRBJ2-7,TRBD1,TRBV23-1,.,CASSRPATQGSSYEQYF,TGCGCCAGCAGTCGCCCCGCTACACAGGGGAGCTCCTACGAGCAGTACTTC
TRBJ1-1,.,TRBV18,.,CASSPGWTEAFF,TGTGCCAGCTCACCTGGTTGGACTGAAGCTTTCTTT
TRBJ2-7,.,TRBV5-4,.,CASSTGTRLVEQYF,TGTGCCAGCAGCACCGGGACCCGTCTAGTCGAGCAGTACTTC
TRBJ2-7,.,TRBV7-6,few,CASSLVRGDEQYF,TGTGCCAGCAGCTTAGTTAGGGGGGACGAGCAGTACTTC
TRBJ2-1,TRBD2,TRBV4-2,.,CASSQIPQTSGRAGNEQFF,TGTGCCAGCAGCCAAATACCACAGACTAGCGGGAGGGCAGGGAATGAGCAGTTCTTC
TRBJ2-3,TRBD2,TRBV18,.,CASSLGTSRIADTQYF,TGTGCCAGCTCACTCGGGACTAGCCGGATCGCAGATACGCAGTATTTT
TRBJ2-5,.,TRBV7-9,.,CASSPPGAGETQYF,TGTGCCAGCAGCCCCCCGGGGGCGGGAGAGACCCAGTACTTC
TRBJ1-1,TRBD1,TRBV19,.,CASSPRTGAGNTEAFF,TGTGCCAGTAGTCCTCGGACAGGGGCAGGGAACACTGAAGCTTTCTTT
TRBJ2-1,.,TRBV6-2/TRBV6-3,few,CASSYGDEQFF,TGTGCCAGCAGTTATGGGGATGAGCAGTTCTTC
TRBJ1-2,TRBD1,TRBV27,.,CASSPTGERPYTF,TGTGCCAGCAGCCCGACAGGGGAAAGGCCCTACACCTTC
TRBJ1-6,.,TRBV19,once,CASSILDRDNSPLHF,TGTGCCAGTAGTATCTTGGACAGAGATAATTCACCCCTCCACTTT
TRBJ1-4,.,TRBV9,few,CASSVGGGNEKLFF,TGTGCCAGCAGCGTAGGGGGGGGGAATGAAAAACTGTTTTTT
TRBJ1-5,TRBD1,TRBV10-1,.,CASNPGGGNQPQHF,TGCGCCAGCAATCCAGGGGGCGGCAATCAGCCCCAGCATTTT
TRBJ1-5,.,TRBV11-2,few,CASSLGVIGPQHF,TGTGCCAGCAGCTTAGGGGTGATTGGGCCCCAGCATTTT
TRBJ2-1,TRBD2,TRBV6-2/TRBV6-3,.,CASSYSRTSGARMDEQFF,TGTGCCAGCAGTTACTCCAGGACTAGCGGGGCCCGCATGGATGAGCAGTTCTTC
TRBJ2-7,TRBD2,TRBV28,.,CASSHPSGSYEQYF,TGTGCCAGCAGCCACCCCAGCGGGAGCTACGAGCAGTACTTC
TRBJ2-7,TRBD2,TRBV13,.,CASSSSSGSRPYEQYF,TGTGCCAGCAGCTCATCTAGCGGGAGTCGGCCCTACGAGCAGTACTTC
TRBJ2-1,.,TRBV7-2,once,CASTPSVPSYNEQFF,TGTGCCAGCACCCCTAGCGTCCCCTCCTACAATGAGCAGTTCTTC